The source of this T cell receptor (beta chain) is a study of T cell clones after liver transplantation. On the study more broadly: Blood was drawn pre-transplant, before withdrawal, and after full or failed withdrawal. The study, taken as a whole, reports: A significant post-transplant drop in circulating graft-donor-reactive CD4 TCRbeta sequences occurred in most of the 8 subjects.

About this clone itself: Its specificity is not known.

The method was immunoSEQ multiplex PCR; TCRdb's version includes in-frame clones alone and lacks a portion of them. This table holds approximately 51,000 clones, roughly 71% found once. The receptor was derived from a human patient who received a liver transplant. Some T cells here may be from the graft donor. Sequencing used CD4+ T cells from blood, obtained less than 70 months after liver transplant.

The CDR3 sequence: CASSWDSNQPQHF. In nucleotides, the CDR3 is TGTGCCAGCAGTTGGGACAGCAATCAGCCCCAGCATTTT. This sequence joins TRBV28 and TRBJ1-5; a weak D match, TRBD1 (5 bases). CDR3 length: 13 residues. Germline loops: CDR1 MDHEN, CDR2 SYDVKM. V lost 4 bases, J lost 1 base, and 5 bases lay in between.